This T cell receptor (beta chain) was obtained from a study of blood T cell repertoires in COVID-19. This clone is deemed medium-sized (0.01 to 0.1%). Authors' processing steps: How many nucleated cells were present was estimated from reference gene primer amplification. Generated by immunoSEQ multiplex PCR, the TCRdb table keeps only in-frame clones and is missing some. The DNA was the basis for D and trimming; V, J and clone size are from that table. In the table there are some 180,000 clones, 79% of which are singletons. V lost 1 base and J 1 base, leaving 13 bases between the germline ends. This CDR3 contains 16 residues. Germline-derived CDR1 and CDR2 are MGHRA and YSYEKL.

This TCR came from a woman between 65 and 79 years old in a cohort exposed to, infected with or recovered from COVID-19 (not recorded which). This rearrangement joins TRBV4-1 to TRBJ1-1; tentatively, D is TRBD1 (6 bases). The material sequenced was PBMCs or T cells enriched from blood (not recorded which). DNA for the CDR3: TGCGCCAGCAGCCAAGGAGTCGGGACAAAGAACACTGAAGCTTTCTTT. Translation gives CASSQGVGTKNTEAFF.